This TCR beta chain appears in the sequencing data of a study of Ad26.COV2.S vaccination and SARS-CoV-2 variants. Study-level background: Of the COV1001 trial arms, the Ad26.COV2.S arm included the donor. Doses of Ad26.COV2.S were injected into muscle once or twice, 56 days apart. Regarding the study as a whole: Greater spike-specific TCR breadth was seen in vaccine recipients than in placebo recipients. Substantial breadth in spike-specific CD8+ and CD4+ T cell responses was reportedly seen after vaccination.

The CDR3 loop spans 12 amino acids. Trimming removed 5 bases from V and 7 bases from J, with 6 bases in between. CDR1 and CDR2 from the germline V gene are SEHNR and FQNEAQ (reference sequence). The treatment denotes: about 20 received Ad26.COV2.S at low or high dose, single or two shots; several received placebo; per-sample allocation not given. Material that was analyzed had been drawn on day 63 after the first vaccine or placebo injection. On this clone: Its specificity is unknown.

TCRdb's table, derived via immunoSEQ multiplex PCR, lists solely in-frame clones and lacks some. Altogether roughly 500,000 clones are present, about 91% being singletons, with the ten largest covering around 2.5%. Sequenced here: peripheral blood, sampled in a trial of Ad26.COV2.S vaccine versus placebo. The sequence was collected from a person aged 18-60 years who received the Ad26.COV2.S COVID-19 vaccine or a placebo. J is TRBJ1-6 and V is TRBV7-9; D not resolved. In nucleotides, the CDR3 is TGTGCCAGCAGCCTGGCGAATTCACCCCTCCACTTT. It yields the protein CASSLANSPLHF.